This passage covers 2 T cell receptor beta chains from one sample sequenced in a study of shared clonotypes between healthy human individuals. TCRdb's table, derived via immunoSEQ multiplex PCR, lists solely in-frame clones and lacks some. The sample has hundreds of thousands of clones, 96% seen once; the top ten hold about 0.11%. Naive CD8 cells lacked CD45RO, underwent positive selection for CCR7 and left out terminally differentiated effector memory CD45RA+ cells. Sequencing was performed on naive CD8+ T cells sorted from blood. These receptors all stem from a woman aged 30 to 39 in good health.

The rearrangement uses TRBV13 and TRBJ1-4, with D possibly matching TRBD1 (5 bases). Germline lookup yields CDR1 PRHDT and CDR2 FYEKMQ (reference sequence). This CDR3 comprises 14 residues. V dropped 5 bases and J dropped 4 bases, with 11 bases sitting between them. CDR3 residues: CASSPGHGNEKLFF. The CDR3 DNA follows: TGTGCCAGCAGCCCAGGACACGGTAATGAAAAACTGTTTTTT.

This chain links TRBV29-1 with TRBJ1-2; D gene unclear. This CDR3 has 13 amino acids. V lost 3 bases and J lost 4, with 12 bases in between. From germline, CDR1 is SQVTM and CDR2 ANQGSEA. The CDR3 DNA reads TGCAGCGTTGAGGACTTTATGGTCTATGGCTACACCTTC. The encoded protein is CSVEDFMVYGYTF.